This T cell receptor beta chain was identified in a study of shared clonotypes between healthy human individuals. As defined, naive CD8 cells were CD45RO-negative and positively selected for CCR7, with terminally differentiated effector memory CD45RA+ cells excluded. The CDR3 sequence is 14 residues long. V was pared by 5 bases and J by 10 bases, with 13 bases of the junction left unmatched. Germline CDR1 reads KGHSH; CDR2 reads LQKENI. The repertoire was sequenced with immunoSEQ multiplex PCR; TCRdb's copy has only in-frame clones and lacks some. This table has around 1,900,000 clones, 80% to 95% appearing once.

This TCR was sampled from a man in his late teens or twenties in good health. Some clones in this sample may be carry-over from other donors' samples. The sequenced sample consisted of naive CD8+ T cells from PBMCs. This sequence joins TRBV18 and TRBJ1-1; TRBD1 aligns across 7 bases. CDR3 in amino acids: CASSRSGTAEGAFF. The DNA of the CDR3 is TGTGCCAGCTCAAGGTCCGGGACAGCGGAGGGAGCTTTCTTT. Full variable domain (missing parts from reference TRBV18 and TRBJ1-1): NAGVMQNPRHLVRRRGQEARLRCSPMKGHSHVYWYRQLPEEGLKFMVYLQKENIIDESGMPKERFSAEFPKEGPSILRIQQVVRGDSAAYFCASSRSGTAEGAFFGQGTRLTVV.